This TCR beta chain comes out of a study of T-cell memory formation after mild COVID-19. This clonotype was seen a few times. TCRdb re-called the 5' RACE reads with MiXCR, one entry per CDR3 protein. The sample gives 550,000 to 700,000 distinct CDR3 sequences, approximately 18% of which show up once; around 13% is in the top ten. The sample was PBMCs or a T cell subset sorted from them (not recorded which). The receptor's source is an adult woman who had mild COVID-19 (a few samples of this study predate the infection). Cell type and time point are not known.

CDR3 sequence (DNA): TGTGCCAGCAGCCAAGAATTGCGCAGCTCCTACAATGAGCAGTTCTTC. Protein sequence: CASSQELRSSYNEQFF. The genes are TRBV4-2 and TRBJ2-1; the D is unclear. Germline CDR1 LGHNA, CDR2 YNFKEQ. V dropped 0 bases and J dropped 0 bases, with 9 bases sitting between them. CDR3 length equals 16 residues.